There are many counts of the clone carrying this T cell receptor beta chain. TCRdb reprocessed the RACE reads with MiXCR, giving one entry per CDR3 protein. Of some 300,000 distinct CDR3 sequences in the sample, approximately 5.8% were seen once. This entry comes from a study of human T cells and chemical hapten exposure. Time point indicated: pre-sensitization, week 0. Described treatment: therapeutic diphenylcyclopropenone sensitization with weekly scalp DPC. Deletions cut 6 bases from V and 8 bases from J, with 10 bases between. The CDR3 extends over 11 amino acids. Germline V gives CDR1 MNHNY, CDR2 SVGAGI (reference sequence).

This TCR was recovered from a woman between 18 and 29 years old with alopecia areata. Some clones in this sample may be carry-over from other donors' samples. This specimen was whole blood, taken in connection with sensitization to the hapten diphenylcyclopropenone (DPC). The gene calls are TRBV6-6 and TRBJ1-2; no clear D gene. CDR3 residues: CASRIQWGYTF. DNA for the CDR3: TGTGCCAGCAGGATCCAGTGGGGCTACACCTTC.